This TCR beta chain came from a study of human T cells and chemical hapten exposure. Study overall: Chiefly women, the patients showed alopecia areata, totalis or universalis.

CDR1 SGHTA and CDR2 FQGNSA come from the germline V gene. The CDR3 sequence is 16 residues long. V trimming: 4 bases; J trimming: 1 base; junction bases outside the gene matches: 7. This clonotype turned up a few times. The library tagged each cDNA molecule with unique molecular identifiers. Via MiXCR, TCRdb re-called the RACE reads, giving one row per CDR3 protein. Seen here are some 360,000 distinct CDR3 sequences, approximately 5.1% observed once, and the top ten hold approximately 2.4%. The time point: pre-sensitization, week 0. Indicated treatment: therapeutic diphenylcyclopropenone sensitization with weekly scalp DPC. The total RNA was obtained from whole blood that was not fractionated.

The clonotype comes from a woman in her 50s with alopecia areata. Some clones in this sample may be carry-over from other donors' samples. The gene calls are TRBV7-2 and TRBJ2-5, with 9 bases that match TRBD1. Here the sequenced sample was whole blood, taken in connection with sensitization to the hapten diphenylcyclopropenone (DPC). The CDR3 here is CASSSTGTGLQETQYF. CDR3 nucleotides: TGTGCCAGCAGCTCCACCGGGACAGGGCTCCAAGAGACCCAGTACTTC.